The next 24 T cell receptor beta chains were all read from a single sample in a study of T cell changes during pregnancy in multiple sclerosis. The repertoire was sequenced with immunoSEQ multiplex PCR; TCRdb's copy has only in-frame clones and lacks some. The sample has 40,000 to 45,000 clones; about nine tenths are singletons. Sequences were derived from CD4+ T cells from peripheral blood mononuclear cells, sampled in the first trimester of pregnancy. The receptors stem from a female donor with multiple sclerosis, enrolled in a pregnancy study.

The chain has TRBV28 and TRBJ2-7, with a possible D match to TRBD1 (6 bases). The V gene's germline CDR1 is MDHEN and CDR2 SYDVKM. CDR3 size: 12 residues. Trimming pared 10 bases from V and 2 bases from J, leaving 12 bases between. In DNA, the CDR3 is TGTGCCATACAGGACAGTCCCTACGAGCAGTACTTC. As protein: CAIQDSPYEQYF.

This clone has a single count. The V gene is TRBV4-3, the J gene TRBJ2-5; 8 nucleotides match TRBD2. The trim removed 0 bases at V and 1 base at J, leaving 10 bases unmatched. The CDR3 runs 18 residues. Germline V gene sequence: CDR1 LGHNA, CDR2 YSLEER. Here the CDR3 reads CASSQDLGTSGSQETQYF. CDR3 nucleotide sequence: TGCGCCAGCAGCCAAGATTTAGGCACTAGCGGATCCCAAGAGACCCAGTACTTC.

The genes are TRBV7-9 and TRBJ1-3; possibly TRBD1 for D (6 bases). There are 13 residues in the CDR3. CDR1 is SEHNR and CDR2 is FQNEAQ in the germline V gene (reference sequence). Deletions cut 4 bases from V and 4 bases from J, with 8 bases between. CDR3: CASSYGQGNTIYF. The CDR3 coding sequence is TGTGCCAGCAGCTACGGACAGGGAAACACCATATATTTT.

CDR3 in DNA: TGTGCCAGCAGCTTTCACAGGGCTGGGGCCAACGTCCTGACTTTC. Amino acid sequence: CASSFHRAGANVLTF. The chain is built from TRBV7-2 and TRBJ2-6, with a possible D match to TRBD1 (6 bases). The germline gives CDR1 SGHTA, CDR2 FQGNSA. The ends were cut back, 3 bases at V and 2 bases at J, with 8 bases in the middle. This CDR3 has 15 amino acids.

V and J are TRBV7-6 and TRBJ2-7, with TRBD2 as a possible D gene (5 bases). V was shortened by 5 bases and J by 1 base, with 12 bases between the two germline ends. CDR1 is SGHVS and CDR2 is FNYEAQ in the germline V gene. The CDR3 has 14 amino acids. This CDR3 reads CASSRTLTSYEQYF. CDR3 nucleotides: TGTGCCAGCAGCCGGACTCTTACTTCCTACGAGCAGTACTTC.

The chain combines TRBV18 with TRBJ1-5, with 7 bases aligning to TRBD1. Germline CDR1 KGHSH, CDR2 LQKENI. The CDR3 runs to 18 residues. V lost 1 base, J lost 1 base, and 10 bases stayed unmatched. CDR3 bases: TGTGCCAGCTCACCACTTCCATTAACAGGGGAAAGCAATCAGCCCCAGCATTTT. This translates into CASSPLPLTGESNQPQHF.

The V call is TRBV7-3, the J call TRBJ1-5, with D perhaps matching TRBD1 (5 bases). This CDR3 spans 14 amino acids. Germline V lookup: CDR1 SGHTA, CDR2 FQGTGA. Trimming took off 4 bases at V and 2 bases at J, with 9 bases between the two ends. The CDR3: CASSSGLGNQPQHF. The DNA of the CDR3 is TGTGCCAGCAGCTCGGGACTCGGCAATCAGCCCCAGCATTTT.

In DNA, the CDR3 is TGTGCCAGCAGCCCGGTCGACTGGAACAATGAGCAGTTCTTC. The encoded protein is CASSPVDWNNEQFF. The rearrangement joins TRBV5-5 to TRBJ2-1; D gene ambiguous. Trimming stripped 4 bases from V and 5 bases from J, with 13 bases between. There are 14 residues in the CDR3. Germline values: CDR1 SGHKS, CDR2 YYEKEE (reference sequence).

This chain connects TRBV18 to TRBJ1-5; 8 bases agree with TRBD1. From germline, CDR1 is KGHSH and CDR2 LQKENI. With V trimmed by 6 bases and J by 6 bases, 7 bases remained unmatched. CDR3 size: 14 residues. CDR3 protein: CASSSGTGVQPQHF. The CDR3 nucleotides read TGTGCCAGCTCGTCCGGGACAGGCGTTCAGCCCCAGCATTTT.

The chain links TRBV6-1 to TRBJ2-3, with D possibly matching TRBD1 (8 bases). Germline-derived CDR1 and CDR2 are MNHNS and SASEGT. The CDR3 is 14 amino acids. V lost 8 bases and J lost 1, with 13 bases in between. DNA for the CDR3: TGTGCCAGCGAGCGGGACAGGCGCACAGATACGCAGTATTTT. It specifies CASERDRRTDTQYF.

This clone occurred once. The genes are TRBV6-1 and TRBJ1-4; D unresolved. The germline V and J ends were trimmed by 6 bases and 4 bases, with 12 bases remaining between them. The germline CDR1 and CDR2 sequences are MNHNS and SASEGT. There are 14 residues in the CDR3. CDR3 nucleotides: TGTGCCAGCAGCGAGGAGACCTATAATGAAAAACTGTTTTTT. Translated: CASSEETYNEKLFF.

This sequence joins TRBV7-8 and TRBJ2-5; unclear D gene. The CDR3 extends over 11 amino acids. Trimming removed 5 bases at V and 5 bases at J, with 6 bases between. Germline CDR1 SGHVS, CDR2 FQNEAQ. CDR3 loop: CASSPMETQYF. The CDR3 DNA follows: TGTGCCAGCAGCCCCATGGAGACCCAGTACTTC.

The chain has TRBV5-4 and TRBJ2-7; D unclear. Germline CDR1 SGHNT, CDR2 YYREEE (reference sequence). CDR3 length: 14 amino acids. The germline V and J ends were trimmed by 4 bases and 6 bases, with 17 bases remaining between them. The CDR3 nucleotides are TGTGCCAGCAGCCTGGACCAGGATCTGGGCGAGCAGTACTTC. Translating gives CASSLDQDLGEQYF.

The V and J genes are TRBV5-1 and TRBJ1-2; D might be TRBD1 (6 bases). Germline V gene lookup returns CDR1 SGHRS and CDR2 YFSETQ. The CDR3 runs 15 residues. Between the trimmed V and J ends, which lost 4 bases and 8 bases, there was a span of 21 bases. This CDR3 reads CASSPKTGSLGGYTF. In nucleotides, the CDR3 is TGCGCCAGCAGCCCCAAGACAGGAAGCTTAGGGGGCTACACCTTC.

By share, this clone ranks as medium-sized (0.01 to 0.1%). This CDR3 reads CASSLGGAGETQYF. CDR3 in DNA: TGTGCCAGCAGCTTAGGGGGCGCGGGGGAGACCCAGTACTTC. This rearrangement joins TRBV7-2 to TRBJ2-5; TRBD2 is a possible D gene (6 bases). In germline, CDR1 is SGHTA, CDR2 FQGNSA. V was shortened by 1 base and J by 5 bases, with 11 bases between the two germline ends. CDR3 length: 14 residues.

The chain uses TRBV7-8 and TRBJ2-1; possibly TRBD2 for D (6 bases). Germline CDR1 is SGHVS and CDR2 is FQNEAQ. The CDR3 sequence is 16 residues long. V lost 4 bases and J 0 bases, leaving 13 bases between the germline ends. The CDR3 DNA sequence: TGTGCCAGCAGCTCCCCAGGGAGGATCTCCTACAATGAGCAGTTCTTC. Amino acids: CASSSPGRISYNEQFF. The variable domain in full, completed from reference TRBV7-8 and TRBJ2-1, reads GAGVSQSPRYKVAKRGQDVALRCDPISGHVSLFWYQQALGQGPEFLTYFQNEAQLDKSGLPSDRFFAERPEGSVSTLKIQRTQQEDSAVYLCASSSPGRISYNEQFFGPGTRLTVL.

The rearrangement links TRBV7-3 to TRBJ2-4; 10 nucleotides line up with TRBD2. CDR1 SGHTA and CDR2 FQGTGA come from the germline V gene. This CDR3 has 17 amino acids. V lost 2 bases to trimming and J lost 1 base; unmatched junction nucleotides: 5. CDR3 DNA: TGTGCCAGCAGCTTAGGCGGGACTAGCGTGGCCAAAAACATTCAGTACTTC. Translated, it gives CASSLGGTSVAKNIQYF.

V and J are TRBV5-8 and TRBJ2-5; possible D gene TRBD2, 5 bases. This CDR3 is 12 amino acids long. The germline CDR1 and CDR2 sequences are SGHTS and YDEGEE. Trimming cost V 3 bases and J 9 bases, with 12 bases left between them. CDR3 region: CASSSRPGAQYF. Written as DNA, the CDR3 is TGTGCCAGCAGCTCCAGACCCGGGGCCCAGTACTTC.

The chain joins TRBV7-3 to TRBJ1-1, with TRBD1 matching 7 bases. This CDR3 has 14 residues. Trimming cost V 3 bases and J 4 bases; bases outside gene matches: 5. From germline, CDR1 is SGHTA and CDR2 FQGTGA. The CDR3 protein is CASSFGDRATEAFF. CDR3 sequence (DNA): TGTGCCAGCAGCTTCGGCGACAGGGCCACTGAAGCTTTCTTT.

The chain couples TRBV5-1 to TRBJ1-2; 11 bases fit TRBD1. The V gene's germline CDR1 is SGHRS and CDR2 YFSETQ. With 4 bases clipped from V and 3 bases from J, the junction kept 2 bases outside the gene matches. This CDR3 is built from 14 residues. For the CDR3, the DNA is TGCGCCAGCAGCGTGGGACAGGGGGACTATGGCTACACCTTC. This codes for CASSVGQGDYGYTF.

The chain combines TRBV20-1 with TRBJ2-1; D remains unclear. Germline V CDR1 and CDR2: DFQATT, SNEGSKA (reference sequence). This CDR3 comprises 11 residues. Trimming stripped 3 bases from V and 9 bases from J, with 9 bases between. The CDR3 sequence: CSASLSFEQFF. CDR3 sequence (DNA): TGCAGTGCTAGTTTAAGCTTTGAGCAGTTCTTC.

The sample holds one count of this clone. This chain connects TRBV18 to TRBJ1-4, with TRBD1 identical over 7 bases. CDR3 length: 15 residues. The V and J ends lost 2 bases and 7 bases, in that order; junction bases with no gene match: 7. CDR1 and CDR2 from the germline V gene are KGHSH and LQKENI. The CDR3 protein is CASSPTGAGGEKLFF. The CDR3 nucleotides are TGTGCCAGCTCACCAACAGGGGCTGGGGGTGAAAAACTGTTTTTT.

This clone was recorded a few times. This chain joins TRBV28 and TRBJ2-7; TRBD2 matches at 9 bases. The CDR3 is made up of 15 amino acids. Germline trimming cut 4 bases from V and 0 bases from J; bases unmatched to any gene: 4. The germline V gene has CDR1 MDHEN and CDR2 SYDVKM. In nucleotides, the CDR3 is TGTGCCAGCAGTTCGACTAGCGGATTCTCCTACGAGCAGTACTTC. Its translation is CASSSTSGFSYEQYF. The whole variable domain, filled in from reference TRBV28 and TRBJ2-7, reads DVKVTQSSRYLVKRTGEKVFLECVQDMDHENMFWYRQDPGLGLRLIYFSYDVKMKEKGDIPEGYSVSREKKERFSLILESASTNQTSMYLCASSSTSGFSYEQYFGPGTRLTVT.

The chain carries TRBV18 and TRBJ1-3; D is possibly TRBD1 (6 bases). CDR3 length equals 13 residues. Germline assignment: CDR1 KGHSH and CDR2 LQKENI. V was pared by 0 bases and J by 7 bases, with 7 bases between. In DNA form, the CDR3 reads TGTGCCAGCTCACCACCGGGGGCGAACACCATATATTTT. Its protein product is CASSPPGANTIYF.